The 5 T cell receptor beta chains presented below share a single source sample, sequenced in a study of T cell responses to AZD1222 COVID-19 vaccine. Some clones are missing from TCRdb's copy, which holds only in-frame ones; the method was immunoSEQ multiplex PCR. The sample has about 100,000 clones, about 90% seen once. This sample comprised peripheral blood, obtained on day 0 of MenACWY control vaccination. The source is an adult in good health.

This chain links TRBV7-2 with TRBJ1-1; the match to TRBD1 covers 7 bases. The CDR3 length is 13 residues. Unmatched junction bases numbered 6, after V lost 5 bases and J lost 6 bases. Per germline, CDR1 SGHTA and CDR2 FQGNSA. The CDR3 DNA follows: TGTGCCAGCAGCGCACAGGGGAAGGCTGAAGCTTTCTTT. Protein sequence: CASSAQGKAEAFF. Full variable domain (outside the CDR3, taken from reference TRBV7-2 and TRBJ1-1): GAGVSQSPSNKVTEKGKDVELRCDPISGHTALYWYRQSLGQGLEFLIYFQGNSAPDKSGLPSDRFSAERTGGSVSTLTIQRTQQEDSAVYLCASSAQGKAEAFFGQGTRLTVV.

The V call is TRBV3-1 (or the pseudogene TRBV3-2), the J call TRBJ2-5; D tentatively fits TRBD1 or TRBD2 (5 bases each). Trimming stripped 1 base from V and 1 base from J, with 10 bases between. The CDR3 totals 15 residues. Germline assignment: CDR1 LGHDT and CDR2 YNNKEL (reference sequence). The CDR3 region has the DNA TGTGCCAGCAGCCAAGCGAGGGGACCCCAAGAGACCCAGTACTTC. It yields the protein CASSQARGPQETQYF.

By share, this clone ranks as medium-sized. The CDR3 loop reads CASSFVAGVNYEQYF. CDR3 DNA sequence: TGTGCCAGCAGTTTCGTAGCGGGAGTAAACTACGAGCAGTACTTC. The rearrangement links TRBV28 to TRBJ2-7; 9 nucleotides line up with TRBD2. J gave up 3 bases and V 3 bases, and 6 bases lay outside the gene matches. The germline gives CDR1 MDHEN, CDR2 SYDVKM. The CDR3 spans 15 residues.

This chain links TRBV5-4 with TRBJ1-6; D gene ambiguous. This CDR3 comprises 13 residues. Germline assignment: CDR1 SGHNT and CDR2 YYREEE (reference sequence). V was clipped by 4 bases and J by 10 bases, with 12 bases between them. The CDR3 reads CASSLWRASPLHF. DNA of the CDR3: TGTGCCAGCAGCCTATGGCGGGCCTCACCCCTCCACTTT.

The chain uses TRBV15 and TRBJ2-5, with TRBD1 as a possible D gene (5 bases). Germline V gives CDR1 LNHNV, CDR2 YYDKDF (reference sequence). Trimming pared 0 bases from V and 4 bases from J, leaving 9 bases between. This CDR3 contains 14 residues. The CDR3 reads CATSRDQGRETQYF. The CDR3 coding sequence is TGTGCCACCAGCAGAGATCAGGGTAGAGAGACCCAGTACTTC.